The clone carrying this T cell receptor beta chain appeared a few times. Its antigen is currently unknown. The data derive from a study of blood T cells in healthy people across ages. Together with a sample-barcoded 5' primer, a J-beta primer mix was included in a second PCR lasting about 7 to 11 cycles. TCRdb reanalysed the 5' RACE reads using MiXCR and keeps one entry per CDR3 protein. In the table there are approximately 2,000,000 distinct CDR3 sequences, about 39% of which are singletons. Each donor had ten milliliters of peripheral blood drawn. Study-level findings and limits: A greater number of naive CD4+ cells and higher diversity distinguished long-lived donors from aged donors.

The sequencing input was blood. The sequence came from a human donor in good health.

The DNA for the CDR3 is TGTGCCAGCAGCTCCGACTCAGGTTTTTCGGCTTCTGGCTACACCTTC. Translation gives CASSSDSGFSASGYTF. V gene TRBV7-9 combines with J gene TRBJ1-2; D remains unclear. Germline V gene sequence: CDR1 SEHNR, CDR2 FQNEAQ (reference sequence). There are 16 residues in the CDR3. V shed 4 bases and J shed 7 bases, with 22 bases lying between them.